This entry features one T cell receptor beta chain sequence. The sample originates from a study of blood T cell repertoires in COVID-19. About the research overall: PBMCs, B-cell-depleted T cells, or T cells provided the cDNA or gDNA that made up the material.

Per the original methods: Estimation of nucleated cell counts relied on the amplification of reference gene primers. The assay was immunoSEQ multiplex PCR, and TCRdb's table has in-frame clones only and misses some. V, J and clone size were drawn from that table, and D and trimming were deduced from the DNA. This sample has 180,000 or so clones, with roughly three quarters found just once. Followed longitudinally, the Seattle patients had been enrolled during active infection. Sequencing used peripheral blood. The clonotype originates from a woman of 80 years or more with COVID-19, enrolled during active disease.

The CDR3 DNA sequence: TGTGCCAGCGGTGAGACAGCCTCTGGAAACACCATATATTTT. It yields the protein CASGETASGNTIYF. This sequence joins TRBV11-2 and TRBJ1-3, with D perhaps matching TRBD1 (5 bases). The CDR3 sequence is 14 residues long. The V end lost 8 bases, the J end lost 0 bases, and 11 bases lay between the germline ends. Germline CDR1 is SGHAT and CDR2 is FQNNGV.